The 13 T cell receptor beta chains below come from one sample, sequenced in a study of early T cells in non-severe SARS-CoV-2 infection. TCRdb re-derived calls from the 5' RACE reads in MiXCR, one entry per CDR3 protein. Among fewer than 65,000 distinct CDR3 sequences listed, about 8% were seen once. The sample in question was whole blood, obtained at baseline. The source is an adult who was a healthcare worker with PCR-confirmed SARS-CoV-2 infection or an uninfected control (not recorded which).

This clonotype was found many times. CDR3 residues: CASSLSGTDLPLSYNEQFF. CDR3 sequence (DNA): TGTGCCAGCAGTTTATCCGGGACGGATCTACCGTTGTCCTACAATGAGCAGTTCTTC. J is TRBJ2-1 and V is TRBV27; D may be TRBD1 or TRBD2 (5 bases each). The germline CDR1 and CDR2 sequences are MNHEY and SMNVEV (reference sequence). CDR3 length: 19 amino acids. Trimming stripped 0 bases from V and 1 base from J, with 19 bases between.

The V call is TRBV7-2, the J call TRBJ2-2; perhaps TRBD2 as D (6 bases). Germline assignment: CDR1 SGHTA and CDR2 FQGNSA. Trimming cost V 3 bases and J 7 bases, with 12 bases left between them. The length of the CDR3 is 14 residues. The CDR3 nucleotides read TGTGCCAGCAGCTTCGATTACGGGGGCGGGGAGCTGTTTTTT. Its protein product is CASSFDYGGGELFF. Full variable domain (rest looked up from reference TRBV7-2 and TRBJ2-2): GAGVSQSPSNKVTEKGKDVELRCDPISGHTALYWYRQSLGQGLEFLIYFQGNSAPDKSGLPSDRFSAERTGGSVSTLTIQRTQQEDSAVYLCASSFDYGGGELFFGEGSRLTVL.

The V and J genes are TRBV7-9 and TRBJ2-5, with D tentatively TRBD1 or TRBD2 (5 bases each). CDR3 length equals 18 residues. Between the trimmed V and J ends, which lost 4 bases and 1 base, there was a span of 22 bases. The germline V gene encodes CDR1 SEHNR and CDR2 FQNEAQ (reference sequence). In nucleotides, the CDR3 is TGTGCCAGCAGCTCGAACCCCGTTTGGGCAGGGACCCAAGAGACCCAGTACTTC. Translating it yields CASSSNPVWAGTQETQYF.

In its sample, this clonotype was seen a few times. The chain combines TRBV19 with TRBJ2-3, with D tentatively TRBD1 or TRBD2 (5 bases each). CDR1 and CDR2 (germline): LNHDA, SQIVND (reference sequence). This CDR3 spans 15 amino acids. Trimming removed 4 bases at V and 5 bases at J, with 16 bases between. The CDR3, as DNA: TGTGCCAGTAGTACCCTGGGACCTCGGCGAGATACGCAGTATTTT. Translation: CASSTLGPRRDTQYF.

In this sample, this clonotype turned up many times. As DNA, the CDR3 is TGTGCCAGCAGTTCAACCGGGACAGGATTGGGCACTGAAGCTTTCTTT. Amino acid sequence: CASSSTGTGLGTEAFF. V usage is TRBV28 and J usage is TRBJ1-1; 8 nucleotides match TRBD1. The CDR3 runs to 16 residues. Trimming removed 4 bases from V and 4 bases from J; junction bases left unmatched: 11. Germline CDR1 reads MDHEN; CDR2 reads SYDVKM.

This clonotype was counted ten times or more. The chain has TRBV15 and TRBJ1-4; TRBD1 is a possible D gene (6 bases). The germline V gene has CDR1 LNHNV and CDR2 YYDKDF (reference sequence). V was trimmed by 2 bases and J by 8 bases, leaving 18 bases between them. This CDR3 is built from 16 residues. CDR3 sequence reads: CATSRLEGQGREKLFF. In DNA, the CDR3 is TGTGCCACCAGCAGATTAGAGGGGCAGGGGCGGGAAAAACTGTTTTTT. The full variable domain, its missing parts supplied by reference TRBV15 and TRBJ1-4, is DAMVIQNPRYQVTQFGKPVTLSCSQTLNHNVMYWYQQKSSQAPKLLFHYYDKDFNNEADTPDNFQSRRPNTSFCFLDIRSPGLGDTAMYLCATSRLEGQGREKLFFGSGTQLSVL.

This sequence joins TRBV7-2 and TRBJ2-7; no definite D call. V shed 5 bases and J shed 0 bases, with 8 bases lying between them. This CDR3 spans 13 amino acids. From germline, CDR1 is SGHTA and CDR2 FQGNSA. CDR3 sequence: CASSGYLSYEQYF. The CDR3 DNA is TGTGCCAGCAGCGGCTACCTCTCCTACGAGCAGTACTTC.

This clonotype was counted a few times. V gene TRBV6-5 combines with J gene TRBJ2-1, with D possibly matching TRBD1 (6 bases). Germline values: CDR1 MNHEY, CDR2 SVGAGI. This CDR3 has 17 amino acids. V lost 6 bases, J lost 1 base, and 19 bases lay in between. CDR3 sequence reads: CASRGPRQDLSYNEQFF. CDR3 DNA: TGTGCCAGCAGAGGCCCCCGACAGGACTTGTCCTACAATGAGCAGTTCTTC.

The chain has TRBV7-2 and TRBJ2-5; no definite D call. Germline-derived CDR1 and CDR2 are SGHTA and FQGNSA. The CDR3 consists of 13 residues. Trimming removed 5 bases at V and 5 bases at J, with 12 bases between. The CDR3 sequence is CASSPGIRETQYF. The DNA for the CDR3 is TGTGCCAGCAGCCCAGGAATACGGGAGACCCAGTACTTC.

This clonotype was seen at least ten times. V is TRBV7-2 and J is TRBJ2-7; D possibly matches TRBD1 or TRBD2 (5 bases each). The germline V and J ends were trimmed by 4 bases and 4 bases, with 11 bases remaining between them. The CDR3 spans 13 residues. Germline lookup yields CDR1 SGHTA and CDR2 FQGNSA. The CDR3 protein is CASSWGREYEQYF. In nucleotides, the CDR3 is TGTGCCAGCAGCTGGGGCAGGGAGTACGAGCAGTACTTC.

This clonotype has a count of ten or more. The chain recombines TRBV7-9 with TRBJ1-1; D remains unclear. This CDR3 is built from 17 residues. Germline V gene lookup returns CDR1 SEHNR and CDR2 FQNEAQ (reference sequence). The V end was cut by 0 bases, the J end by 2 bases, with 16 bases between. CDR3 in DNA: TGTGCCAGCAGCTTAGCACAGACTGATATCAAAAACACTGAAGCTTTCTTT. It yields the protein CASSLAQTDIKNTEAFF. The variable domain in full, completed from reference TRBV7-9 and TRBJ1-1, reads DTGVSQNPRHKITKRGQNVTFRCDPISEHNRLYWYRQTLGQGPEFLTYFQNEAQLEKSRLLSDRFSAERPKGSFSTLEIQRTEQGDSAMYLCASSLAQTDIKNTEAFFGQGTRLTVV.

In this sample, this clonotype turned up a few times. The chain is built from TRBV6-2 or TRBV6-3 and TRBJ2-1; TRBD2 matches at 7 bases. V trimming: 2 bases; J trimming: 8 bases; junction bases outside the gene matches: 6. The CDR3 loop spans 14 amino acids. Looked up from germline, CDR1 is MNHEY and CDR2 is SVGEGT. CDR3 residues: CASSYDTSVHEQFF. CDR3 sequence (DNA): TGTGCCAGCAGTTACGATACTAGCGTTCATGAGCAGTTCTTC.

This clonotype was detected only a few times. The chain links TRBV6-1 to TRBJ2-5; 9 bases agree with TRBD1. The junction had 12 bases not matched to a gene; V was cut back by 5 bases and J by 5 bases. Germline CDR1 reads MNHNS; CDR2 reads SASEGT. The CDR3 spans 16 residues. Written as DNA, the CDR3 is TGTGCCAGCAGTATTACACCGGGACAGGGATCGGAGACCCAGTACTTC. This sequence encodes CASSITPGQGSETQYF.